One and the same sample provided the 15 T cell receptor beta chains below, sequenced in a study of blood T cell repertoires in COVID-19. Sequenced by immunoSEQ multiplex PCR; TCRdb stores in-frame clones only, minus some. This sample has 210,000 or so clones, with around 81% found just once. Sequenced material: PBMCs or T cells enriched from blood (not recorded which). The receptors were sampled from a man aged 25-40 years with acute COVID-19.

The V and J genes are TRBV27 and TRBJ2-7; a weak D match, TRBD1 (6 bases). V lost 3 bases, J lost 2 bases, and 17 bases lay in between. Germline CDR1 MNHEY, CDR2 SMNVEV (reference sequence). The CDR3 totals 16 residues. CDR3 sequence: CASSFQGTPKTYEQYF. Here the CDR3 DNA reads TGTGCCAGCAGTTTCCAGGGGACACCTAAAACCTACGAGCAGTACTTC.

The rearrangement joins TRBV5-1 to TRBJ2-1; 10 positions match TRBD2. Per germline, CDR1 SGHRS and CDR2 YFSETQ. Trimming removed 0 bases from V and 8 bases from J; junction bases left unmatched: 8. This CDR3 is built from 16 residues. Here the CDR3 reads CASSLGSSGGLDEQFF. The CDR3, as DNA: TGCGCCAGCAGCTTGGGGTCTAGCGGGGGTTTAGATGAGCAGTTCTTC.

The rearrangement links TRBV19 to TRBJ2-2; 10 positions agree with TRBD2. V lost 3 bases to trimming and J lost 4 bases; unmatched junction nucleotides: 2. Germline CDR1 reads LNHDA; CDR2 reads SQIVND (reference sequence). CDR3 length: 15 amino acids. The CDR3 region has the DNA TGTGCCAGTAGTATCTTAGCGGGAGGCACCGGGGAGCTGTTTTTT. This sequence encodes CASSILAGGTGELFF. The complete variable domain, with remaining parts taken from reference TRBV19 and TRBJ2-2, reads DGGITQSPKYLFRKEGQNVTLSCEQNLNHDAMYWYRQDPGQGLRLIYYSQIVNDFQKGDIAEGYSVSREKKESFPLTVTSAQKNPTAFYLCASSILAGGTGELFFGEGSRLTVL.

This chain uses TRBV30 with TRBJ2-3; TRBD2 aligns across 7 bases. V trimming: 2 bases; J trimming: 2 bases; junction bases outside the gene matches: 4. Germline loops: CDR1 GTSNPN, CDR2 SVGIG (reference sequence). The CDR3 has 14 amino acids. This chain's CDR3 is CAWSYGGSTDTQYF. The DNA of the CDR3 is TGTGCCTGGAGTTACGGGGGGTCCACAGATACGCAGTATTTT. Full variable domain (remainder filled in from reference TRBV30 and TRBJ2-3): SQTIHQWPATLVQPVGSPLSLECTVEGTSNPNLYWYRQAAGRGLQLLFYSVGIGQISSEVPQNLSASRPQDRQFILSSKKLLLSDSGFYLCAWSYGGSTDTQYFGPGTRLTVL.

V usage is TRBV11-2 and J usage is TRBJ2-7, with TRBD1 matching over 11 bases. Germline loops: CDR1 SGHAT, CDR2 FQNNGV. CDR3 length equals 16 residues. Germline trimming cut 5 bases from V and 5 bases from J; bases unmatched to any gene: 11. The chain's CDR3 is CASSRSGQGALDEQYF. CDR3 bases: TGTGCCAGCAGCAGAAGCGGACAGGGGGCTCTGGACGAGCAGTACTTC.

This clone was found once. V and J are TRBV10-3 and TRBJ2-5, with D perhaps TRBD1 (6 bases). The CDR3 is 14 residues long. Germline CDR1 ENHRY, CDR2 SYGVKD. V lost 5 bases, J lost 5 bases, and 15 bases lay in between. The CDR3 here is CAISPTGMYETQYF. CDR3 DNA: TGTGCCATCAGTCCAACAGGGATGTATGAGACCCAGTACTTC.

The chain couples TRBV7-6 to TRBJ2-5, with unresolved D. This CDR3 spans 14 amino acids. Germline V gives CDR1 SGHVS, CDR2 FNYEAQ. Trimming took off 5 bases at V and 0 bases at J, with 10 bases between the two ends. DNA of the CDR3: TGTGCCAGCAGCCCCGTTTCGTACCAAGAGACCCAGTACTTC. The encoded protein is CASSPVSYQETQYF.

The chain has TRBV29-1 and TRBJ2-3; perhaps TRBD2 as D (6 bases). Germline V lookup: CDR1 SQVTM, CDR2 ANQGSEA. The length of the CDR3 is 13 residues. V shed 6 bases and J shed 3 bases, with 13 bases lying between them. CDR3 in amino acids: CSVVGTLTDTQYF. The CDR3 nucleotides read TGCAGCGTCGTTGGGACTTTGACAGATACGCAGTATTTT.

The CDR3 reads CASSLGVGQPQHF. CDR3 nucleotide sequence: TGTGCCAGCAGCCTAGGGGTTGGTCAGCCCCAGCATTTT. The chain couples TRBV14 to TRBJ1-5; the D gene is possibly TRBD1 (5 bases). CDR3 length: 13 amino acids. Trimming stripped 4 bases from V and 6 bases from J, with 10 bases between. The germline CDR1 and CDR2 sequences are SGHDN and FVKESK. The full variable domain, completed using reference TRBV14 and TRBJ1-5, is EAGVTQFPSHSVIEKGQTVTLRCDPISGHDNLYWYRRVMGKEIKFLLHFVKESKQDESGMPNNRFLAERTGGTYSTLKVQPAELEDSGVYFCASSLGVGQPQHFGDGTRLSIL.

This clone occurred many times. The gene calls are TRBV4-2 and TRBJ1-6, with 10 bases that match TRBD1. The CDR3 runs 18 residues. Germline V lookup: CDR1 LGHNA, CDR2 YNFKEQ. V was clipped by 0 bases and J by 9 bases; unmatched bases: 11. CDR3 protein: CASSQDPLDRGRFSPLHF. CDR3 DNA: TGTGCCAGCAGCCAAGATCCCCTTGACAGGGGGCGATTTTCACCCCTCCACTTT.

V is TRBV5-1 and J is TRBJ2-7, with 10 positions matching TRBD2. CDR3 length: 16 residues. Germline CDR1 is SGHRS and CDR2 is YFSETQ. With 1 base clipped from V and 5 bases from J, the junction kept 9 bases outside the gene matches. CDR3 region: CASSLKAGGLENEQYF. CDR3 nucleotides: TGCGCCAGCAGCTTGAAAGCGGGGGGGCTCGAGAACGAGCAGTACTTC.

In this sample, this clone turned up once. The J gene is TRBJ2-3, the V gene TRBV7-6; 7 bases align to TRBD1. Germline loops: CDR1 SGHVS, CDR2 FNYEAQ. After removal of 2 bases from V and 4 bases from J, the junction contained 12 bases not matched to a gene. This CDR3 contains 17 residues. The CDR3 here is CASSLMLRGQRADTQYF. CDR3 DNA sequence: TGTGCCAGCAGCTTAATGTTGAGGGGGCAACGGGCAGATACGCAGTATTTT. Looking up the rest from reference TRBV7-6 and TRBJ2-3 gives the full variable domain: GAGVSQSPRYKVTKRGQDVALRCDPISGHVSLYWYRQALGQGPEFLTYFNYEAQQDKSGLPNDRFSAERPEGSISTLTIQRTEQRDSAMYRCASSLMLRGQRADTQYFGPGTRLTVL.

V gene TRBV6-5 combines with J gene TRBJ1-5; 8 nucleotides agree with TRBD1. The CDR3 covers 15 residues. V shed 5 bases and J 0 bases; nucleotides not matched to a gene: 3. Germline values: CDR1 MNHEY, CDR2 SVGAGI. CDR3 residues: CASSRTGNSNQPQHF. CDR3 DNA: TGTGCCAGCAGTCGGACAGGGAATAGCAATCAGCCCCAGCATTTT.

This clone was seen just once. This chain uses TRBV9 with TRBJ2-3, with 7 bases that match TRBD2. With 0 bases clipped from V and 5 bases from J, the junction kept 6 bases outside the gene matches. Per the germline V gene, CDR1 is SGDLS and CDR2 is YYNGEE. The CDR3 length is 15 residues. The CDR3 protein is CASSVDGTKGDTQYF. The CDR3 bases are TGTGCCAGCAGCGTAGATGGGACTAAGGGAGATACGCAGTATTTT. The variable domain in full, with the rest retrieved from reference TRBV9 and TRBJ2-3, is DSGVTQTPKHLITATGQRVTLRCSPRSGDLSVYWYQQSLDQGLQFLIQYYNGEERAKGNILERFSAQQFPDLHSELNLSSLELGDSALYFCASSVDGTKGDTQYFGPGTRLTVL.

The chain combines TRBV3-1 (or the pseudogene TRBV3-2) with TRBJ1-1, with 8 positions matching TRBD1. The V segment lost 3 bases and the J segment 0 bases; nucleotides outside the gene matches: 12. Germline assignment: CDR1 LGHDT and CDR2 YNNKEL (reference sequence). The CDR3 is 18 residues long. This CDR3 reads CASSHYRTGLPMNTEAFF. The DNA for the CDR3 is TGTGCCAGCAGCCATTACAGGACAGGGCTCCCCATGAACACTGAAGCTTTCTTT.